Listed below are T cell receptor beta chains from one sample, sequenced in a study of T cells after yellow fever vaccination. TCRdb ran MiXCR on the 5' RACE reads and lists one entry per CDR3 protein. The table has over 150,000 distinct CDR3 sequences, about 7% seen once. The sequencing here drew on CD4+ T cells sorted from PBMCs, taken more than 4 days after the first yellow fever vaccination. The receptors stem from a man between 18 and 35 years old who received the YFV17D yellow fever vaccine. Both conserved end residues are trimmed from each CDR3. Fields, in order: D gene, V gene, J gene, CDR3 length, CDR3 protein. D genes are given only for firm matches.

-	TRBV19	TRBJ1-5	12	ASSMGGPDKPQH
-	TRBV7-2	TRBJ2-7	13	ASSPVGSGAYEQY
-	TRBV7-9	TRBJ2-2	10	ASSSDSGELF
-	TRBV4-3	TRBJ2-3	12	ASSSNPGTDTQY
-	TRBV5-1	TRBJ1-3	12	ASSLEVSGNTIY
-	TRBV7-9	TRBJ1-3	9	ASSLTGLVY
-	TRBV12-3/TRBV12-4	TRBJ1-2	13	ASSHLERSTLGYT
-	TRBV3-1	TRBJ2-5	13	ASSQGSPGRETQY
TRBD1	TRBV4-2	TRBJ2-7	13	ASSRRDREGDEQY
-	TRBV10-1	TRBJ2-3	13	ASSATSTEANTQY
-	TRBV11-2	TRBJ1-1	13	ASSLESGGETEAF
-	TRBV5-8	TRBJ1-5	9	ASSSVGPQH
TRBD1	TRBV11-2	TRBJ2-5	15	ASSLVGQDRGGETQY
-	TRBV5-4	TRBJ2-5	11	ASSSTREGTQY
TRBD2	TRBV5-1	TRBJ2-7	14	ASSVTGTSGSYEQY
TRBD1	TRBV5-1	TRBJ1-1	13	ASSPLGQGSTEAF
-	TRBV20-1	TRBJ2-3	10	SGGGDTDTQY
-	TRBV12-3/TRBV12-4	TRBJ2-3	10	ASSRITDTQY
TRBD2	TRBV6-2/TRBV6-3	TRBJ2-1	13	ASSQRGSSYNEQF
TRBD2	TRBV20-1	TRBJ2-3	15	SAPRIGGGSSTDTQY